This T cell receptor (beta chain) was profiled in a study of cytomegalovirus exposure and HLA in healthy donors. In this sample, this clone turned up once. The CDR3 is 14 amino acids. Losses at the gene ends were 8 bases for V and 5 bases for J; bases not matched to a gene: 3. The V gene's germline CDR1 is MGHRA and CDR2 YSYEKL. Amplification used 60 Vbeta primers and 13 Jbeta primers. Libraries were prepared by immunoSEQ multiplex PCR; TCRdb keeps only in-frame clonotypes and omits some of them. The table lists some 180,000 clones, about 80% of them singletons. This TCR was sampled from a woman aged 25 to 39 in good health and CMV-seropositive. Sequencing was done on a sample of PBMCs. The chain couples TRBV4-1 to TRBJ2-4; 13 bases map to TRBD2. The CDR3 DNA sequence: TGCGCCAGCGGACTAGCGGGAGCACAAAACATTCAGTACTTC. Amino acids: CASGLAGAQNIQYF.